This is a list of T cell receptor beta chains from one sample in a study of blood T cell repertoires in COVID-19. Using immunoSEQ multiplex PCR, the repertoire was profiled, and TCRdb retains in-frame clones only, with some absent. The table shows fewer than 200,000 clones, with more than 80% occurring only once. What was sequenced was peripheral blood. The receptors stem from a man aged 45-65 years with acute or convalescent COVID-19. The CDR3 runs from the conserved cysteine through the conserved F or W. The D gene is left open where the match is weak. Size is omitted from some rows. Given values are once, few, many or a class for expanded clones.

d_call: NA; clone_size: NA; j_call: TRBJ1-5; v_call: TRBV6-2/TRBV6-3; cdr3_aa: CASSYSYSQPQHF; cdr3_nt: TGTGCCAGCAGTTACTCTTATTCTCAGCCCCAGCATTTT
d_call: NA; clone_size: NA; j_call: TRBJ1-6; v_call: TRBV6-2/TRBV6-3; cdr3_aa: CASNPGLLYSPLHF; cdr3_nt: TGTGCCAGCAACCCGGGACTCCTTTACTCACCCCTCCACTTT
d_call: TRBD1; clone_size: NA; j_call: TRBJ2-5; v_call: TRBV7-2; cdr3_aa: CASSARTGEETQYF; cdr3_nt: TGTGCCAGCAGCGCCAGGACAGGGGAAGAGACCCAGTACTTC
d_call: NA; clone_size: NA; j_call: TRBJ1-1; v_call: TRBV5-6; cdr3_aa: CASSLDPTDINTEAFF; cdr3_nt: TGTGCCAGCAGCTTGGACCCAACAGATATTAACACTGAAGCTTTCTTT
d_call: NA; clone_size: NA; j_call: TRBJ2-3; v_call: TRBV6-2/TRBV6-3; cdr3_aa: CASSYAGGRTSTDTQYF; cdr3_nt: TGTGCCAGCAGTTACGCCGGGGGGCGAACTAGCACAGATACGCAGTATTTT
d_call: TRBD1; clone_size: NA; j_call: TRBJ1-1; v_call: TRBV5-1; cdr3_aa: CASSVGQGVTEAFF; cdr3_nt: TGCGCCAGCAGCGTGGGACAGGGGGTCACTGAAGCTTTCTTT
d_call: TRBD1; clone_size: NA; j_call: TRBJ1-1; v_call: TRBV10-3; cdr3_aa: CAITRDSWAEAFF; cdr3_nt: TGTGCCATCACCCGGGACAGTTGGGCTGAAGCTTTCTTT
d_call: NA; clone_size: NA; j_call: TRBJ1-3; v_call: TRBV30; cdr3_aa: CAWSPHYRRGFSGNTIYF; cdr3_nt: TGTGCCTGGAGTCCCCACTACCGCCGGGGATTCTCTGGAAACACCATATATTTT
d_call: TRBD2; clone_size: NA; j_call: TRBJ2-4; v_call: TRBV28; cdr3_aa: CASSLRLAGNIQYF; cdr3_nt: TGTGCCAGCAGTTTGAGGTTAGCGGGGAACATTCAGTACTTC
d_call: NA; clone_size: NA; j_call: TRBJ1-2; v_call: TRBV6-2/TRBV6-3; cdr3_aa: CASSHGGTHYGYTF; cdr3_nt: TGTGCCAGCAGTCACGGAGGGACCCACTATGGCTACACCTTC
d_call: TRBD2; clone_size: NA; j_call: TRBJ2-2; v_call: TRBV5-1; cdr3_aa: CASSTGTSGRNTGELFF; cdr3_nt: TGCGCCAGCAGCACCGGGACTAGCGGGAGGAACACCGGGGAGCTGTTTTTT
d_call: NA; clone_size: NA; j_call: TRBJ2-5; v_call: TRBV28; cdr3_aa: CASSLSAGQETQYF; cdr3_nt: TGTGCCAGCAGTTTATCGGCAGGGCAAGAGACCCAGTACTTC
d_call: NA; clone_size: NA; j_call: TRBJ1-1; v_call: TRBV24-1; cdr3_aa: CAVTRGTEAFF; cdr3_nt: TGTGCCGTGACCAGGGGCACTGAAGCTTTCTTT
d_call: NA; clone_size: NA; j_call: TRBJ2-7; v_call: TRBV5-1; cdr3_aa: CASSLVGGRGNEQYF; cdr3_nt: TGCGCCAGCAGCTTGGTGGGCGGCAGGGGCAACGAGCAGTACTTC
d_call: TRBD1; clone_size: NA; j_call: TRBJ2-3; v_call: TRBV7-6; cdr3_aa: CASTGLGDRLGTDTQYF; cdr3_nt: TGTGCCAGCACCGGCCTGGGGGACAGGTTAGGCACAGATACGCAGTATTTT
d_call: NA; clone_size: NA; j_call: TRBJ1-2; v_call: TRBV4-1; cdr3_aa: CASSPTLGARDGYTF; cdr3_nt: TGCGCCAGCAGCCCTACCCTGGGGGCCAGAGATGGCTACACCTTC
d_call: TRBD1; clone_size: NA; j_call: TRBJ2-2; v_call: TRBV15; cdr3_aa: CATSRGGRGLTGELFF; cdr3_nt: TGTGCCACCAGCAGAGGGGGCAGGGGGCTCACCGGGGAGCTGTTTTTT
d_call: NA; clone_size: once; j_call: TRBJ1-4; v_call: TRBV28; cdr3_aa: CASTTGQIGEKLFF; cdr3_nt: TGTGCCAGCACCACGGGACAAATTGGTGAAAAACTGTTTTTT
d_call: NA; clone_size: NA; j_call: TRBJ1-1; v_call: TRBV4-1; cdr3_aa: CASSQGVRLNTEAFF; cdr3_nt: TGCGCCAGCAGCCAAGGTGTCAGGTTGAACACTGAAGCTTTCTTT
d_call: NA; clone_size: NA; j_call: TRBJ2-7; v_call: TRBV6-5; cdr3_aa: CASSYSFQSYEQYF; cdr3_nt: TGTGCCAGCAGTTACTCGTTTCAGTCCTACGAGCAGTACTTC
d_call: TRBD2; clone_size: NA; j_call: TRBJ2-1; v_call: TRBV6-5; cdr3_aa: CASTKKREFGEQFF; cdr3_nt: TGTGCCAGCACCAAAAAGCGGGAGTTCGGTGAGCAGTTCTTC
d_call: NA; clone_size: NA; j_call: TRBJ1-1; v_call: TRBV30; cdr3_aa: CAWRGGGWTEAFF; cdr3_nt: TGTGCCTGGAGAGGCGGGGGTTGGACTGAAGCTTTCTTT
d_call: TRBD1; clone_size: NA; j_call: TRBJ1-1; v_call: TRBV3-1/TRBV3-2; cdr3_aa: CASSQGQGMNTEAFF; cdr3_nt: TGTGCCAGCAGCCAGGGACAGGGAATGAACACTGAAGCTTTCTTT
d_call: TRBD1; clone_size: NA; j_call: TRBJ2-1; v_call: TRBV27; cdr3_aa: CASSLGQGAYNEQFF; cdr3_nt: TGTGCCAGCAGTTTAGGACAGGGGGCCTACAATGAGCAGTTCTTC
d_call: NA; clone_size: few; j_call: TRBJ2-2; v_call: TRBV7-3; cdr3_aa: CASSLLGTSNTGELFF; cdr3_nt: TGTGCCAGCAGCCTTCTCGGGACTTCTAACACCGGGGAGCTGTTTTTT
d_call: TRBD2; clone_size: NA; j_call: TRBJ2-5; v_call: TRBV5-1; cdr3_aa: CASSLGIAGGQETQYF; cdr3_nt: TGCGCCAGCAGCTTGGGGATAGCGGGAGGCCAAGAGACCCAGTACTTC
d_call: NA; clone_size: NA; j_call: TRBJ1-5; v_call: TRBV5-1; cdr3_aa: CASSLAPLEAQHF; cdr3_nt: TGCGCCAGCAGCTTGGCCCCCTTGGAGGCCCAGCATTTT
d_call: NA; clone_size: NA; j_call: TRBJ2-3; v_call: TRBV5-4; cdr3_aa: CASSPPRGVEDTQYF; cdr3_nt: TGTGCCAGCAGCCCCCCCCGGGGTGTTGAAGATACGCAGTATTTT
d_call: TRBD1; clone_size: NA; j_call: TRBJ2-3; v_call: TRBV19; cdr3_aa: CASRKGQGAFTQYF; cdr3_nt: TGTGCCAGTAGGAAGGGACAGGGGGCGTTCACGCAGTATTTT
d_call: TRBD2; clone_size: few; j_call: TRBJ2-2; v_call: TRBV5-4; cdr3_aa: CASSLTSEGELFF; cdr3_nt: TGTGCCAGCAGCTTAACTAGCGAGGGGGAGCTGTTTTTT
d_call: NA; clone_size: NA; j_call: TRBJ1-1; v_call: TRBV27; cdr3_aa: CASSPLSNTEAFF; cdr3_nt: TGTGCCAGCAGCCCGTTATCGAACACTGAAGCTTTCTTT
d_call: NA; clone_size: NA; j_call: TRBJ1-2; v_call: TRBV30; cdr3_aa: CAWRDTYRYGYTF; cdr3_nt: TGTGCCTGGCGGGACACCTACCGGTATGGCTACACCTTC
d_call: TRBD1; clone_size: NA; j_call: TRBJ1-2; v_call: TRBV27; cdr3_aa: CASRPTGNDGYTF; cdr3_nt: TGTGCCAGCAGGCCGACAGGGAATGATGGCTACACCTTC
d_call: TRBD1; clone_size: NA; j_call: TRBJ1-1; v_call: TRBV28; cdr3_aa: CASRAHRGQGTEAFF; cdr3_nt: TGTGCCAGCAGAGCCCACAGGGGGCAGGGCACTGAAGCTTTCTTT
d_call: TRBD1; clone_size: NA; j_call: TRBJ1-1; v_call: TRBV19; cdr3_aa: CASRGSSGTANTEAFF; cdr3_nt: TGTGCCAGTAGAGGCAGTAGCGGGACAGCGAACACTGAAGCTTTCTTT